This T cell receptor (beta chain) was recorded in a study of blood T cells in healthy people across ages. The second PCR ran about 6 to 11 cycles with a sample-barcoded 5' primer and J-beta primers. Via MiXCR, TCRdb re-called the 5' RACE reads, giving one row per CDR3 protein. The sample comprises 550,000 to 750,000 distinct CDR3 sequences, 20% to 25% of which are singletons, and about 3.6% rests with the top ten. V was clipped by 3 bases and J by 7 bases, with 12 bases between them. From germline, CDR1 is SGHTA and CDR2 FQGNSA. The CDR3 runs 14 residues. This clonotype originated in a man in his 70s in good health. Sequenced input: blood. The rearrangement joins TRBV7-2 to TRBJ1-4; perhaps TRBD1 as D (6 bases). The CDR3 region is CASSFRRGSEKLFF. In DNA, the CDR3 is TGTGCCAGCAGCTTTCGCAGGGGTAGTGAAAAACTGTTTTTT.